This TCR beta chain is drawn from a study of T-cell reconstitution after alpha-beta-depleted transplantation in children. Germline CDR1 is MDHEN and CDR2 is SYDVKM. This CDR3 contains 14 residues. Trimming pared 6 bases from V and 1 base from J, leaving 13 bases between. Preparation of the TCRbeta library involved a method that used unique molecular identifiers. TCRdb itself ran the PCR reads through MiXCR, one entry per CDR3 protein. The sample consists of roughly 500,000 distinct CDR3 sequences, over 9.5% of them appearing once. The genes are TRBV28 and TRBJ2-7, with D uncertain. Sequencing used PBMCs, obtained before TCRalphabeta/CD19-depleted stem cell transplant. The clonotype originates from a child aged 2 to 15 with inherited bone marrow failure, due to receive a stem cell transplant. The DNA for the CDR3 is TGTGCCAGCAGGCTGGCCTCCCGATCCTACGAGCAGTACTTC. Protein sequence: CASRLASRSYEQYF.